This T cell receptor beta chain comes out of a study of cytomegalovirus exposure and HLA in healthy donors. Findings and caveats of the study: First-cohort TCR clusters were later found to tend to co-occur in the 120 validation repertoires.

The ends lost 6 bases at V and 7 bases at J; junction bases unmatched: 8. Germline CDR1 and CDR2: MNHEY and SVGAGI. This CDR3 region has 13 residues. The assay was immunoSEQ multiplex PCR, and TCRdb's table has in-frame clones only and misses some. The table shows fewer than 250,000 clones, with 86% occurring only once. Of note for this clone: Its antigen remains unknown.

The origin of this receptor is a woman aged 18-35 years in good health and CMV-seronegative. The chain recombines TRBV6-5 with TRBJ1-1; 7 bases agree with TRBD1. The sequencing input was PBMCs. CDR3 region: CASSTGETYEAFF. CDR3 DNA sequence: TGTGCCAGCAGCACAGGGGAGACGTATGAAGCTTTCTTT.